The T cell receptor (beta chain) under discussion was sequenced for a study of T cell clonality in common variable immunodeficiency. Study observations and caveats: What drives increased CVID clonality needs T cell subpopulation sequencing. Common variable immunodeficiency TCR beta sequences reportedly had fewer deletions and N-nucleotide insertions.

Blood samples were heparinized, about 4.5 to 8 ml per donor. This clone has at least ten counts. The antigen is unknown. The sequence runs out 3 residues before the end of the CDR3; the remainder is reconstructed from the germline J gene. The CDR3 has 17 amino acids. With 1 base clipped from V and 2 bases from J, the junction kept 8 bases outside the gene matches. From germline, CDR1 is SGHTA and CDR2 FQGTGA. The table came from immunoSEQ multiplex PCR; TCRdb's copy has only in-frame clones and leaves some out. Sampling found fewer than 55,000 clones, none seen once. The sample was peripheral blood mononuclear cells. The clonotype was recovered from a person between 18 and 75 years old in good health. This chain joins TRBV7-3 and TRBJ1-3; 7 bases are a match to TRBD1. This chain's CDR3 is CASSLSSRGFAGNTIYF. The covered CDR3 bases are TGTGCCAGCAGCTTAAGCTCCAGGGGGTTCGCTGGAAACACC.